Following are 21 T cell receptor beta chains from one sample sequenced in a study of blood T cell repertoires in COVID-19. Clones were read by immunoSEQ multiplex PCR, and TCRdb kept only the in-frame ones, dropping some. The sample lists around 100,000 clones; over 80% were seen once. Sequenced material: peripheral blood. Receptors originate from a man aged 50 to 60 with acute or convalescent COVID-19.

The chain links TRBV19 to TRBJ1-2; TRBD1 matches 8 bases. CDR3 length: 14 residues. In germline, CDR1 is LNHDA, CDR2 SQIVND (reference sequence). V gave up 4 bases and J gave up 8 bases; unmatched junction bases: 9. CDR3 protein: CASSTGQGIWGYTF. DNA for the CDR3: TGTGCCAGTAGTACCGGACAGGGCATTTGGGGCTACACCTTC.

This chain uses TRBV30 with TRBJ1-5, with no clear D. The CDR3 is made up of 12 amino acids. CDR1 is GTSNPN, CDR2 SVGIG, per germline (reference sequence). V was clipped by 5 bases and J by 4 bases, with 9 bases between them. The CDR3 reads CAWGSRNQPQHF. As DNA, the CDR3 is TGTGCCTGGGGGTCCCGGAATCAGCCCCAGCATTTT.

This clone was seen just once. For the CDR3, the DNA is TGTGCCAGCAGCTTATTCCGGACAGGGGATGAGACCCAGTACTTC. Its translation is CASSLFRTGDETQYF. This sequence joins TRBV7-9 and TRBJ2-5; TRBD1 aligns across 9 bases. V dropped 2 bases and J dropped 5; count of bases not matched to a gene: 6. CDR3 length: 15 residues. Germline V gene lookup returns CDR1 SEHNR and CDR2 FQNEAQ (reference sequence).

This chain connects TRBV30 to TRBJ2-1; tentative D call: TRBD2 (5 bases). Trimming stripped 3 bases from V and 4 bases from J, with 13 bases between. The V gene's germline CDR1 is GTSNPN and CDR2 SVGIG (reference sequence). The CDR3 runs 14 residues. CDR3 coding DNA: TGTGCCTGGAGACGGAGGCTATCATACAATGAGCAGTTCTTC. Protein sequence: CAWRRRLSYNEQFF.

The genes are TRBV5-1 and TRBJ2-6; no clear D gene. The V gene lost 0 bases and the J gene lost 0 bases, with 7 bases spanning the gap. Per the germline V gene, CDR1 is SGHRS and CDR2 is YFSETQ. The CDR3 has 16 amino acids. DNA of the CDR3: TGCGCCAGCAGCTTGGTCCCTACCTCTGGGGCCAACGTCCTGACTTTC. Amino acids: CASSLVPTSGANVLTF.

The chain has TRBV3-1 (or the pseudogene TRBV3-2) and TRBJ1-3; no definite D call. This CDR3 comprises 15 residues. The germline CDR1 and CDR2 sequences are LGHDT and YNNKEL (reference sequence). Trimming left V 1 base short and J 0 bases short, with 7 bases between. For the CDR3, the DNA is TGTGCCAGCAGCCAAGGCAGCGACTCTGGAAACACCATATATTTT. Translating it yields CASSQGSDSGNTIYF.

As DNA, the CDR3 is TGCAGCGTCCGGGGGGGTGAAGGTGAGCAGTTCTTC. Amino acids: CSVRGGEGEQFF. The rearrangement joins TRBV29-1 to TRBJ2-1; 8 bases agree with TRBD2. The CDR3 sequence is 12 residues long. Per the germline V gene, CDR1 is SQVTM and CDR2 is ANQGSEA. V gave up 6 bases and J gave up 9 bases; unmatched junction bases: 7.

The chain employs TRBV19 and TRBJ1-5; D might be TRBD1 (6 bases). Germline loops: CDR1 LNHDA, CDR2 SQIVND (reference sequence). The V end lost 0 bases, the J end lost 0 bases, and 15 bases lay between the germline ends. The CDR3 has 18 amino acids. CDR3 DNA: TGTGCCAGTAGTATAGACACCCCGGACAGTTATAGCAATCAGCCCCAGCATTTT. Its translation: CASSIDTPDSYSNQPQHF.

This rearrangement joins TRBV9 to TRBJ2-1; 16 positions agree with TRBD2. The trim removed 3 bases at V and 3 bases at J, leaving 3 bases unmatched. In germline, CDR1 is SGDLS, CDR2 YYNGEE. This CDR3 region has 17 residues. CDR3 nucleotides: TGTGCCAGCAGCGACGGGACTAGCGGGAGGGACTACAATGAGCAGTTCTTC. The encoded protein is CASSDGTSGRDYNEQFF.

The chain uses TRBV30 and TRBJ1-1; no reliable D call. Per germline, CDR1 GTSNPN and CDR2 SVGIG (reference sequence). The CDR3 is 15 residues long. Trimming left V 2 bases short and J 2 bases short, with 15 bases between. CDR3 sequence reads: CAWSKRGIKNTEAFF. The CDR3 coding sequence is TGTGCCTGGAGTAAGAGAGGGATCAAAAACACTGAAGCTTTCTTT. The full variable domain, rest sourced from reference TRBV30 and TRBJ1-1, is SQTIHQWPATLVQPVGSPLSLECTVEGTSNPNLYWYRQAAGRGLQLLFYSVGIGQISSEVPQNLSASRPQDRQFILSSKKLLLSDSGFYLCAWSKRGIKNTEAFFGQGTRLTVV.

This clone was seen only once. The chain uses TRBV2 and TRBJ2-6, with D perhaps matching TRBD1 (7 bases). Germline CDR1 and CDR2: SNHLY and FYNNEI. CDR3 length: 17 amino acids. Trimming removed 6 bases at V and 1 base at J, with 16 bases between. CDR3 bases: TGTGCCAGCAGGGGCGGGACAGTATCTTCTGGGGCCAACGTCCTGACTTTC. This encodes CASRGGTVSSGANVLTF.

V gene TRBV28 combines with J gene TRBJ2-5; 7 nucleotides match TRBD2. J was trimmed by 2 bases and V by 1 base; bases with no gene match: 1. This CDR3 is 14 amino acids long. Germline lookup yields CDR1 MDHEN and CDR2 SYDVKM. CDR3 in DNA: TGTGCCAGCAGTTTATACGGGAGGCAAGAGACCCAGTACTTC. Protein: CASSLYGRQETQYF.

V usage is TRBV5-4 and J usage is TRBJ2-2; 7 bases match TRBD1. Per germline, CDR1 SGHNT and CDR2 YYREEE (reference sequence). V dropped 4 bases and J dropped 4; count of bases not matched to a gene: 10. The CDR3 consists of 16 residues. The CDR3 sequence: CASSRGGPGGTGELFF. The CDR3 DNA reads TGTGCCAGCAGCCGAGGGGGTCCAGGGGGCACCGGGGAGCTGTTTTTT.

The chain has TRBV20-1 and TRBJ2-2; D is perhaps TRBD1 (5 bases). From germline, CDR1 is DFQATT and CDR2 SNEGSKA (reference sequence). Trimming took off 3 bases at V and 2 bases at J, with 10 bases between the two ends. The CDR3 extends over 14 amino acids. The CDR3 nucleotides read TGCAGTGCTAGTGGTGACAGTAACACCGGGGAGCTGTTTTTT. Translated, it gives CSASGDSNTGELFF.

The chain employs TRBV3-1 (or the pseudogene TRBV3-2) and TRBJ1-6; 10 bases are shared with TRBD1. Germline trimming cut 5 bases from V and 10 bases from J; bases unmatched to any gene: 8. Germline-derived CDR1 and CDR2 are LGHDT and YNNKEL (reference sequence). CDR3 length: 15 residues. CDR3 amino acids: CASSGRDRGRSPLHF. The CDR3, as DNA: TGTGCCAGCAGCGGACGGGACAGGGGTAGGTCACCCCTCCACTTT.

The rearrangement uses TRBV11-2 and TRBJ2-1; D is undetermined. The V gene lost 2 bases and the J gene lost 0 bases, with 11 bases spanning the gap. CDR1 SGHAT and CDR2 FQNNGV come from the germline V gene. The CDR3 consists of 16 residues. The CDR3 DNA is TGTGCCAGCAGCTTAAAATGGCGACTCTCCTACAATGAGCAGTTCTTC. Translating it yields CASSLKWRLSYNEQFF.

The chain employs TRBV12-3 or TRBV12-4 and TRBJ1-6; possible D gene TRBD1, 5 bases. This CDR3 has 13 residues. V lost 7 bases and J 8 bases, leaving 12 bases between the germline ends. The CDR3 region is CASKGGGYSPLHF. The CDR3 region has the DNA TGTGCCAGCAAGGGCGGGGGGTATTCACCCCTCCACTTT.

This clone has a single count. The V and J genes are TRBV30 and TRBJ1-4, with D maybe TRBD1 (6 bases). The CDR3 is 13 residues long. V dropped 2 bases and J dropped 7 bases, with 11 bases sitting between them. Germline V CDR1 and CDR2: GTSNPN, SVGIG (reference sequence). CDR3 sequence: CAWSQQGREKLFF. CDR3 nucleotides: TGTGCCTGGAGTCAACAGGGACGTGAAAAACTGTTTTTT.

This chain uses TRBV10-3 with TRBJ2-5, with TRBD2 identical over 8 bases. The trim removed 2 bases at V and 4 bases at J, leaving 3 bases unmatched. The germline V gene has CDR1 ENHRY and CDR2 SYGVKD. The CDR3 has 14 residues. This CDR3 reads CAISETLAGETQYF. The CDR3 nucleotides read TGTGCCATCAGTGAGACTCTAGCGGGAGAGACCCAGTACTTC.

The chain recombines TRBV7-9 with TRBJ2-7, with D tentatively TRBD1 (5 bases). Germline lookup yields CDR1 SEHNR and CDR2 FQNEAQ (reference sequence). This CDR3 comprises 17 residues. Trimming cost V 3 bases and J 6 bases, with 24 bases left between them. CDR3 nucleotides: TGTGCCAGCAGCTTTAAAGGGGCCAGTTCCTCTCCCTTCGAGCAGTACTTC. Amino acids: CASSFKGASSSPFEQYF.

This clone was recorded a few times. J is TRBJ2-7 and V is TRBV11-2; 15 nucleotides line up with TRBD2. There are 15 residues in the CDR3. Trimming took 4 bases from V and 6 from J; bases not matched to a gene: 4. CDR1 is SGHAT, CDR2 FQNNGV, per germline. CDR3 bases: TGTGCCAGCAGCTCGGGACTAGCGGGAGGTCCCGAGCAGTACTTC. The encoded protein is CASSSGLAGGPEQYF.